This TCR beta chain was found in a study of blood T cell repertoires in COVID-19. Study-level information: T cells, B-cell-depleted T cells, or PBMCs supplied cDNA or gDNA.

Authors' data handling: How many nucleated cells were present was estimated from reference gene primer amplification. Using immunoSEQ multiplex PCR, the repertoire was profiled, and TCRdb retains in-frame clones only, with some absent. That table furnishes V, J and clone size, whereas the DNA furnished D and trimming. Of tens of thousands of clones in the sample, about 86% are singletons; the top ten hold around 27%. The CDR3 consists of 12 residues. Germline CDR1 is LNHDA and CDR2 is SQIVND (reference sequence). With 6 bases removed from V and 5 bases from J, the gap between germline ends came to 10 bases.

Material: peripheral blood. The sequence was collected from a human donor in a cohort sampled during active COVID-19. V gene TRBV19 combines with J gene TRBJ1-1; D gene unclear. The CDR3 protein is CASRASGTEAFF. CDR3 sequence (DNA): TGTGCCAGTAGAGCCTCGGGGACTGAAGCTTTCTTT.